Ten or more counts support the clone carrying this T cell receptor beta chain. Coverage ceases 3 residues before the CDR3 finishes, and the germline J gene fills in the end. The V gene's germline CDR1 is LNHDA and CDR2 SQIVND (reference sequence). The V gene lost 3 bases and the J gene lost 4 bases, with 18 bases spanning the gap. CDR3 size: 16 residues. This sample was included in a study of T cell clonality in common variable immunodeficiency. TCRdb's table, derived via immunoSEQ multiplex PCR, lists solely in-frame clones and lacks some. Altogether approximately 44,000 clones were found in the sample, and no singletons occur.

The chain employs TRBV19 and TRBJ2-5, with TRBD1 as a possible D gene (6 bases). Input material: peripheral blood mononuclear cells. The sequence was collected from a person aged 18 to 69 in good health. The chain's CDR3 is CASSMTRGRGVETQYF. CDR3 DNA, as far as it was read: TGTGCCAGTAGTATGACCAGGGGAAGGGGTGTAGAGACC.